The rows below give T cell receptor beta chains drawn from one sample of a study of cytomegalovirus exposure and HLA in healthy donors. Profiling relied on immunoSEQ multiplex PCR, and the TCRdb table lists in-frame clones only, not all of them. The sample yields approximately 140,000 clones, around 80% seen once. The material sequenced was PBMCs. These receptors were taken from a man aged 40-55 years in good health and CMV-seropositive. Both conserved end residues are part of each CDR3. A D gene is named only where the DNA matches it firmly. The listing skips clone size in some rows; elsewhere it reads once, few, many or a size class.

cdr3_aa	cdr3_nt	j_call	v_call	cdr3_length	clone_size	d_call
CASSHPKESRFSYEQYF	TGCGCCAGCAGCCATCCCAAGGAGAGCCGTTTCTCCTACGAGCAGTACTTC	TRBJ2-7	TRBV4-3	17	.	.
CASSAIAGGHNEQFF	TGTGCCAGTAGTGCAATAGCGGGAGGACACAATGAGCAGTTCTTC	TRBJ2-1	TRBV19	15	.	TRBD2
CASSLTDYGYTF	TGCGCCAGCAGCTTGACGGACTATGGCTACACCTTC	TRBJ1-2	TRBV5-1	12	once	.
CASIRRTGGTEAFF	TGTGCCAGCATAAGGAGGACAGGGGGGACTGAAGCTTTCTTT	TRBJ1-1	TRBV6-5	14	.	TRBD1
CASSQDTVNWGNTIYF	TGCGCCAGCAGCCAAGATACAGTAAACTGGGGAAACACCATATATTTT	TRBJ1-3	TRBV4-3	16	.	.
CASSQGPAGRVWDTEAFF	TGCGCCAGCAGCCAAGGTCCGGCAGGGAGGGTTTGGGACACTGAAGCTTTCTTT	TRBJ1-1	TRBV4-3	18	.	.
CASSATGNPYEQYF	TGTGCCAGCAGTGCCACAGGGAACCCCTACGAGCAGTACTTC	TRBJ2-7	TRBV27	14	.	.
CASSGLGTGGDEQYF	TGTGCCAGCAGCGGGCTTGGGACAGGGGGGGACGAGCAGTACTTC	TRBJ2-7	TRBV2	15	.	TRBD1
CASSKLAGQHTNTGELFF	TGTGCCAGCAGTAAACTAGCGGGCCAACATACGAACACCGGGGAGCTGTTTTTT	TRBJ2-2	TRBV27	18	.	TRBD2
CASSDSGTSDYNEQFF	TGTGCCAGCAGTGACTCCGGGACTAGCGATTACAATGAGCAGTTCTTC	TRBJ2-1	TRBV6-4	16	few	TRBD2
CASSQEQSNQPQHF	TGCGCCAGCAGCCAAGAACAGAGCAATCAGCCCCAGCATTTT	TRBJ1-5	TRBV4-1	14	.	.
CASSSTGTSGSVTQYF	TGTGCCAGCAGCTCCACCGGGACTAGCGGGAGTGTTACGCAGTATTTT	TRBJ2-3	TRBV7-2	16	.	TRBD2
CASSPDRGSETQYF	TGTGCCAGCAGCCCAGACAGGGGGTCAGAGACCCAGTACTTC	TRBJ2-5	TRBV7-2	14	.	TRBD1
CASSQLTGATDTQYF	TGTGCCAGCAGCCAACTGACAGGGGCCACAGATACGCAGTATTTT	TRBJ2-3	TRBV4-2	15	.	TRBD1
CASSRDRAYEQYF	TGTGCCAGCAGTCGCGACAGGGCCTACGAGCAGTACTTC	TRBJ2-7	TRBV11-2	13	.	TRBD1
CSARDRGGYTF	TGCAGTGCTAGGGACAGGGGTGGCTACACCTTC	TRBJ1-2	TRBV20-1	11	.	TRBD1
CASSHLGTGAGEQYF	TGCGCCAGCAGCCACCTCGGGACAGGGGCTGGTGAGCAGTACTTC	TRBJ2-7	TRBV4-1	15	.	TRBD1
CASSVAVRGTEAFF	TGTGCCAGCAGCGTAGCTGTCCGGGGCACTGAAGCTTTCTTT	TRBJ1-1	TRBV9	14	.	.
CASSRVSHRGLNNQPQHF	TGTGCCAGCAGTCGAGTAAGTCACAGGGGATTGAACAATCAGCCCCAGCATTTT	TRBJ1-5	TRBV2	18	.	TRBD1
CASSYANSPLHF	TGTGCCAGCAGTTACGCGAATTCACCCCTCCACTTT	TRBJ1-6	TRBV6-5	12	.	.
CASSFFATNEKLFF	TGTGCCAGCAGCTTCTTCGCAACTAATGAAAAACTGTTTTTT	TRBJ1-4	TRBV7-9	14	once	.
CASSGGRALETQYF	TGTGCCAGCAGTGGCGGGAGGGCCCTAGAGACCCAGTACTTC	TRBJ2-5	TRBV5-4	14	.	TRBD2
CASSTGRQYSNQPQHF	TGTGCCAGCAGCACCGGACGACAGTATAGCAATCAGCCCCAGCATTTT	TRBJ1-5	TRBV5-6	16	few	.
CASSITGGRTDTQYF	TGTGCCAGCAGCATCACAGGGGGCCGCACAGATACGCAGTATTTT	TRBJ2-3	TRBV7-6	15	.	TRBD1
CASSLLDGDNEQFF	TGTGCCAGCAGCCTATTAGACGGAGACAATGAGCAGTTCTTC	TRBJ2-1	TRBV4-2	14	few	.
CASSAQRSASGANVLTF	TGTGCCAGCAGTGCCCAACGGAGCGCCTCTGGGGCCAACGTCCTGACTTTC	TRBJ2-6	TRBV27	17	.	.
CASSVGGRNNEKLFF	TGTGCCAGCAGCGTGGGGGGACGGAATAATGAAAAACTGTTTTTT	TRBJ1-4	TRBV9	15	.	.
CASSEGQNYGYTF	TGCGCCAGCAGCGAGGGACAGAACTATGGCTACACCTTC	TRBJ1-2	TRBV5-1	13	.	TRBD1
CASSQGGGLVDTQYF	TGCGCCAGCAGCCAAGGGGGAGGACTGGTAGATACGCAGTATTTT	TRBJ2-3	TRBV4-3	15	.	.
CASSLGQSTGELFF	TGTGCCAGCTCACTGGGACAGAGCACCGGGGAGCTGTTTTTT	TRBJ2-2	TRBV18	14	.	TRBD1
CASSGQGSQPQHF	TGTGCCAGCAGTGGACAGGGTAGTCAGCCCCAGCATTTT	TRBJ1-5	TRBV6-1	13	once	TRBD1
CASSESRRLGGYTF	TGCGCCAGCAGTGAGTCGAGAAGGCTCGGGGGCTACACCTTC	TRBJ1-2	TRBV10-1	14	.	.
CASSVSRSTGNNEQFF	TGTGCCAGCAGCGTTTCCCGGTCGACAGGAAACAATGAGCAGTTCTTC	TRBJ2-1	TRBV9	16	.	.
CASSLVAGGVNTEAFF	TGTGCCAGCAGCTTAGTGGCGGGGGGAGTGAACACTGAAGCTTTCTTT	TRBJ1-1	TRBV7-8	16	.	.
CASSPRGKEEAFF	TGTGCCAGCAGTCCCCGAGGGAAAGAAGAAGCTTTCTTT	TRBJ1-1	TRBV27	13	few	.
CASRGRTSGSYEQFF	TGTGCCAGCAGAGGCAGGACTAGCGGGAGCTATGAGCAGTTCTTC	TRBJ2-1	TRBV2	15	.	TRBD2
CASTWTGEETQYF	TGTGCCAGCACCTGGACAGGGGAAGAGACCCAGTACTTC	TRBJ2-5	TRBV7-9	13	.	TRBD1
CASSSQVAVTYNEQFF	TGTGCCAGCAGCTCCCAAGTAGCGGTAACTTACAATGAGCAGTTCTTC	TRBJ2-1	TRBV7-2	16	.	.
CASVQGGGLNSNQPQHF	TGTGCCAGCGTACAGGGAGGGGGATTGAATAGCAATCAGCCCCAGCATTTT	TRBJ1-5	TRBV19	17	.	.
CAWSGGTQYF	TGTGCCTGGAGCGGAGGAACCCAGTACTTC	TRBJ2-5	TRBV30	10	.	.
CASSILTGGLANTGELFF	TGTGCCAGTAGTATCCTTACAGGGGGCCTAGCGAACACCGGGGAGCTGTTTTTT	TRBJ2-2	TRBV19	18	once	TRBD1
CASSLETGVLEKLFF	TGCGCCAGCAGCTTGGAGACAGGGGTTCTTGAAAAACTGTTTTTT	TRBJ1-4	TRBV4-3	15	.	TRBD1
CASSSPGRGNTEAFF	TGTGCCAGCAGCTCGCCGGGGAGGGGGAACACTGAAGCTTTCTTT	TRBJ1-1	TRBV7-9	15	.	.
CASKETLNTGELFF	TGTGCCAGCAAAGAGACTTTAAACACCGGGGAGCTGTTTTTT	TRBJ2-2	TRBV6-1	14	.	.
CASSQVQQSYRNTIYF	TGTGCCAGCTCACAAGTCCAACAATCTTACCGAAACACCATATATTTT	TRBJ1-3	TRBV18	16	.	.
CASSYTGGYEQYF	TGTGCCAGCAGTTACACAGGGGGGTACGAGCAGTACTTC	TRBJ2-7	TRBV6-5	13	few	TRBD1
CSVTGTVNTEAFF	TGCAGCGTCACCGGGACAGTGAACACTGAAGCTTTCTTT	TRBJ1-1	TRBV29-1	13	.	TRBD1
CSALRKSTDTQYF	TGCAGCGCATTGCGGAAAAGCACAGATACGCAGTATTTT	TRBJ2-3	TRBV29-1	13	.	.
CASSGRGFRNQPQHF	TGTGCCAGCAGCGGAAGGGGATTCCGCAATCAGCCCCAGCATTTT	TRBJ1-5	TRBV27	15	.	.
CASSLGRGPGGYTF	TGTGCCAGCAGTTTGGGCAGGGGGCCGGGGGGCTACACCTTC	TRBJ1-2	TRBV28	14	few	TRBD1
CASGRGPRDTEAFF	TGTGCCAGCGGAAGGGGGCCCCGGGACACTGAAGCTTTCTTT	TRBJ1-1	TRBV6-5	14	.	TRBD1
CASSSGDRGSQETQYF	TGTGCCAGCAGCTCGGGGGACAGGGGATCGCAAGAGACCCAGTACTTC	TRBJ2-5	TRBV7-2	16	.	TRBD1
CASSGWRLATRYEQYF	TGTGCCAGCAGCGGTTGGAGACTAGCGACGAGGTACGAGCAGTACTTC	TRBJ2-7	TRBV21-1	16	.	.